This T cell receptor beta chain is from a study of cytomegalovirus exposure and HLA in healthy donors. Looked up from germline, CDR1 is SGDLS and CDR2 is YYNGEE. V was pared by 2 bases and J by 7 bases, with 4 bases of the junction left unmatched. The CDR3 sequence is 13 residues long. Vbeta (60) and Jbeta (13) primers were used in the PCR. Sequencing used immunoSEQ multiplex PCR; TCRdb keeps in-frame clones, though not all of them. The data hold about 120,000 clones, with around 68% observed a single time. Sequenced input: PBMCs. The sequence derives from a woman between 45 and 60 years old in good health and CMV-seropositive. V and J are TRBV9 and TRBJ1-2, with 8 bases aligning to TRBD1. The CDR3 coding sequence is TGTGCCAGCAGCGTTACGGACAGGGCTGGCTACACCTTC. It specifies CASSVTDRAGYTF.